These 23 T cell receptor beta chains originate from one sample sequenced in a study of response to subunit inactivated influenza vaccine. TCRdb independently ran MiXCR on the RT-PCR reads; one entry per CDR3 protein. The data hold fewer than 750,000 distinct CDR3 sequences, with approximately 14% observed a single time. Source: PBMCs from blood, taken approximately 12 days after vaccination. The receptors shown here come from a man aged 50 to 59 who received an inactivated influenza vaccine.

This sequence joins TRBV4-1 and TRBJ1-3, with D perhaps matching TRBD1 (6 bases). Trimming pared 3 bases from V and 0 bases from J, leaving 12 bases between. This CDR3 has 16 amino acids. Germline values: CDR1 MGHRA, CDR2 YSYEKL. Here the CDR3 DNA reads TGCGCCAGCAGCCATCGAAGGGGGAACTCTGGAAACACCATATATTTT. Protein sequence: CASSHRRGNSGNTIYF.

This clonotype was observed at least ten times. This chain uses TRBV29-1 with TRBJ1-3; weak D call: TRBD1 (5 bases). The CDR3 spans 13 residues. V dropped 7 bases and J dropped 4 bases, with 14 bases sitting between them. The germline gives CDR1 SQVTM, CDR2 ANQGSEA. This CDR3 reads CSAVSGTGNTIYF. The CDR3 region has the DNA TGCAGCGCCGTCAGTGGGACCGGAAACACCATATATTTT.

This clonotype was counted between two and nine times. The chain combines TRBV20-1 with TRBJ2-7, with 14 bases that match TRBD2. CDR3 length equals 13 residues. Germline lookup yields CDR1 DFQATT and CDR2 SNEGSKA (reference sequence). V lost 6 bases to trimming and J lost 5 bases; unmatched junction nucleotides: 3. CDR3 DNA: TGCAGTGCCGGGACTAGCGGGAGAAACGAGCAGTACTTC. Amino acid sequence: CSAGTSGRNEQYF.

The gene calls are TRBV7-9 and TRBJ2-5; D uncertain. The germline V and J ends were trimmed by 4 bases and 2 bases, with 11 bases remaining between them. This CDR3 is built from 14 residues. Germline loops: CDR1 SEHNR, CDR2 FQNEAQ (reference sequence). CDR3 loop: CASSYERTQETQYF. In DNA, the CDR3 is TGTGCCAGCAGCTACGAACGGACGCAAGAGACCCAGTACTTC.

This clonotype occurred once. The J gene is TRBJ2-7, the V gene TRBV27, with TRBD1 matching over 7 bases. This CDR3 contains 15 residues. V lost 2 bases to trimming and J lost 2 bases; unmatched junction nucleotides: 6. Germline CDR1 reads MNHEY; CDR2 reads SMNVEV (reference sequence). Written as DNA, the CDR3 is TGTGCCAGCAGTTTAGGACAGGACAGACCCTACGAGCAGTACTTC. It is translated as CASSLGQDRPYEQYF.

The sample holds a few counts of this clonotype. This chain uses TRBV12-3 or TRBV12-4 with TRBJ2-4; 12 bases fit TRBD1. J lost 7 bases, V lost 5 bases, and 9 bases had no gene match. The CDR3 runs 16 residues. The CDR3 coding sequence is TGTGCCAGCAGTCTCGGGACAGGGGGCCTTCGGAACATTCAGTACTTC. It yields the protein CASSLGTGGLRNIQYF.

J is TRBJ1-4 and V is TRBV7-6, with D perhaps matching TRBD1 (5 bases). Trimming shortened V by 5 bases and J by 8 bases, and 18 bases separated the two germline ends. The CDR3 loop spans 15 amino acids. Germline CDR1 is SGHVS and CDR2 is FNYEAQ. For the CDR3, the DNA is TGTGCCAGCAGCCCTGAGGGGAGGTTGGAAGAAAAACTGTTTTTT. Its protein product is CASSPEGRLEEKLFF.

The sample holds a few counts of this clonotype. J is TRBJ2-1 and V is TRBV7-2, with TRBD2 matching 11 bases. CDR1 SGHTA and CDR2 FQGNSA come from the germline V gene. The CDR3 is 16 residues long. V lost 6 bases and J lost 6; bases outside the gene matches: 10. As DNA, the CDR3 is TGTGCCAGCAGACCCAACCGACTAGCGGGAAGCAATGAGCAGTTCTTC. As protein: CASRPNRLAGSNEQFF.

This sequence joins TRBV7-2 and TRBJ2-2; no reliable D call. With 3 bases removed from V and 4 bases from J, the gap between germline ends came to 6 bases. CDR1 is SGHTA and CDR2 is FQGNSA in the germline V gene. This CDR3 comprises 13 residues. CDR3 DNA sequence: TGTGCCAGCAGCTTTCACACCACCGGGGAGCTGTTTTTT. The encoded protein is CASSFHTTGELFF. The entire variable domain, with the rest obtained from reference TRBV7-2 and TRBJ2-2, is as follows: GAGVSQSPSNKVTEKGKDVELRCDPISGHTALYWYRQSLGQGLEFLIYFQGNSAPDKSGLPSDRFSAERTGGSVSTLTIQRTQQEDSAVYLCASSFHTTGELFFGEGSRLTVL.

This clonotype was seen a handful of times. The V call is TRBV21-1, the J call TRBJ1-2; the table's D gene call, TRBD1, was not cross checked with the DNA. TRBV21-1 is described as a pseudogene. The CDR3 loop spans 17 amino acids. The CDR3, as DNA: TGTGCCAGCAGCAAAAGGGCGAACAGGGAGGAACACTATGGCTACACCTTC. This encodes CASSKRANREEHYGYTF.

V usage is TRBV6-1 and J usage is TRBJ2-1, with TRBD1 identical over 8 bases. This CDR3 is built from 15 residues. Germline-derived CDR1 and CDR2 are MNHNS and SASEGT. J was trimmed by 6 bases and V by 3 bases; bases with no gene match: 7. This chain's CDR3 is CASSERTGSFNEQFF. CDR3 in DNA: TGTGCCAGCAGTGAGAGGACAGGGTCTTTCAATGAGCAGTTCTTC.

This clonotype has more than one count but fewer than ten. J is TRBJ1-1 and V is TRBV21-1; TRBD1, the table's D call, lacks a check against the DNA. TRBV21-1 is reported as a pseudogene. CDR3 length: 16 residues. In DNA, the CDR3 is TGTGCCAGCAGCAAAGGCCCGACAGGGGGACGAACTGAAGCTTTCTTT. Translated: CASSKGPTGGRTEAFF.

A word on this clonotype: No DNA is shown, since the ends of the CDR3 on it are uncertain; the CDR3 is the one TCRdb lists. J is TRBJ1-4 and V is TRBV21-1. TRBV21-1 is a pseudogene locus. The CDR3 contains 16 residues when both ends are counted. The CDR3 spells CASSTFWCVTNENCFF.

This clonotype came up many times. The rearrangement uses TRBV5-1 and TRBJ2-7; D possibly corresponds to TRBD1 (6 bases). The germline V and J ends were trimmed by 4 bases and 0 bases, with 14 bases remaining between them. The CDR3 extends over 15 amino acids. Germline values: CDR1 SGHRS, CDR2 YFSETQ. The CDR3 sequence: CASSQGQSPSYEQYF. The CDR3 bases are TGCGCCAGCAGCCAAGGACAGTCTCCCTCCTACGAGCAGTACTTC. Variable domain in full (rest from reference TRBV5-1 and TRBJ2-7): KAGVTQTPRYLIKTRGQQVTLSCSPISGHRSVSWYQQTPGQGLQFLFEYFSETQRNKGNFPGRFSGRQFSNSRSEMNVSTLELGDSALYLCASSQGQSPSYEQYFGPGTRLTVT.

This chain links TRBV12-3 or TRBV12-4 with TRBJ2-5; D gene unclear. There are 15 residues in the CDR3. V was cut by 6 bases and J by 1 base, with 15 bases left in between. CDR3: CASRTGWPPQETQYF. DNA for the CDR3: TGTGCCAGCAGAACTGGCTGGCCCCCCCAAGAGACCCAGTACTTC.

The chain employs TRBV4-3 and TRBJ2-1, with a possible D match to TRBD1 (6 bases). CDR1 is LGHNA and CDR2 is YSLEER in the germline V gene. The CDR3 extends over 15 amino acids. V lost 0 bases and J 5 bases, leaving 11 bases between the germline ends. For the CDR3, the DNA is TGCGCCAGCAGCCAAGAGGCAGGGGCAGACAATGAGCAGTTCTTC. Translating it yields CASSQEAGADNEQFF.

This clonotype was detected a few times. The V call is TRBV3-1, the J call TRBJ2-5, with no clear D. The CDR3 runs to 13 residues. Trimming left V 1 base short and J 3 bases short, with 6 bases between. The V gene's germline CDR1 is LGHDT and CDR2 YNNKEL (reference sequence). The CDR3 DNA reads TGTGCCAGCAGCCAAGTCAGGAAAGAGACCCAGTACTTC. It specifies CASSQVRKETQYF.

This clonotype appeared a few times. V usage is TRBV14 and J usage is TRBJ2-5; TRBD1 or TRBD2 may be the D gene (6 bases each). V dropped 5 bases and J dropped 7 bases, with 17 bases sitting between them. CDR1 is SGHDN and CDR2 is FVKESK in the germline V gene. The length of the CDR3 is 14 residues. The CDR3 DNA reads TGTGCCAGCAGCACGGGCCTTAAGGGGGGGACCCAGTACTTC. Its protein product is CASSTGLKGGTQYF.

CDR3 in DNA: TGTGCCAGCAGCCCTTATGTGGGCGCAAACGGGCAGTATTTT. This codes for CASSPYVGANGQYF. The chain links TRBV7-8 to TRBJ2-3; no firm D call. The V end lost 5 bases, the J end lost 11 bases, and 20 bases lay between the germline ends. Germline assignment: CDR1 SGHVS and CDR2 FQNEAQ. The CDR3 contains 14 residues.

V usage is TRBV7-9 and J usage is TRBJ2-2; 7 nucleotides agree with TRBD2. The germline V gene encodes CDR1 SEHNR and CDR2 FQNEAQ (reference sequence). This CDR3 spans 15 amino acids. The V and J ends lost 2 bases and 5 bases, in that order; junction bases with no gene match: 5. CDR3 amino acids: CASSLRTSRTGELFF. In DNA form, the CDR3 reads TGTGCCAGCAGCTTACGGACTAGTCGGACCGGGGAGCTGTTTTTT.

This clonotype came up a few times. The rearrangement uses TRBV6-2 or TRBV6-3 and TRBJ1-5; tentative D call: TRBD1 (5 bases). Per germline, CDR1 MNHEY and CDR2 SVGEGT. Trimming shortened V by 6 bases and J by 6 bases, and 15 bases separated the two germline ends. CDR3 length equals 14 residues. The CDR3 protein is CASRGRGGTQPQHF. The CDR3 nucleotides are TGTGCCAGCAGGGGTCGGGGAGGGACTCAGCCCCAGCATTTT.

This clonotype was counted between two and nine times. The chain is built from TRBV6-2 or TRBV6-3 and TRBJ2-2; D might be TRBD2 (6 bases). CDR1 MNHEY and CDR2 SVGEGT come from the germline V gene. This CDR3 has 14 residues. Trimming took off 5 bases at V and 8 bases at J, with 15 bases between the two ends. CDR3 nucleotide sequence: TGTGCCAGCAGTCCGTTGACTAGATCAGGGGAGCTGTTTTTT. It codes for CASSPLTRSGELFF.

The rearrangement links TRBV20-1 to TRBJ2-7; D gene ambiguous. CDR3 length equals 14 residues. V was clipped by 4 bases and J by 0 bases, with 13 bases between them. The germline V gene encodes CDR1 DFQATT and CDR2 SNEGSKA (reference sequence). CDR3 sequence: CSANPTQSSYEQYF. The CDR3 DNA is TGCAGTGCTAACCCCACTCAAAGCTCCTACGAGCAGTACTTC.